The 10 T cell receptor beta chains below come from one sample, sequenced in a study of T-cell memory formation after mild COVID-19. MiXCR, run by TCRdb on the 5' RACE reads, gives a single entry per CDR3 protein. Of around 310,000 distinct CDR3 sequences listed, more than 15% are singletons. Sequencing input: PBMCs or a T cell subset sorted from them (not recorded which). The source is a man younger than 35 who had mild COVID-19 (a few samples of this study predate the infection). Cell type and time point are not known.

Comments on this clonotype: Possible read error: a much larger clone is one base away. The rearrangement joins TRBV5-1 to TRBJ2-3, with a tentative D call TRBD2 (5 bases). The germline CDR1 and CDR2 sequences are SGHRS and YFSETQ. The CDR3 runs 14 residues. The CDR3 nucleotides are TGCGCCATCAGCCTAGCTCAGGACACAGATACGCAGTATTTT. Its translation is CAISLAQDTDTQYF.

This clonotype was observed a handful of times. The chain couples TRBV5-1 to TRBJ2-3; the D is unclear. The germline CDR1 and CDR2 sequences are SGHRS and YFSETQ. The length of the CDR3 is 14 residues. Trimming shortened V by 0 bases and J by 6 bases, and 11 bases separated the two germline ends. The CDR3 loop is CASSLDPPPDTQYF. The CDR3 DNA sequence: TGCGCCAGCAGCTTGGATCCTCCCCCGGATACGCAGTATTTT. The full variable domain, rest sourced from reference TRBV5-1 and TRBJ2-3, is KAGVTQTPRYLIKTRGQQVTLSCSPISGHRSVSWYQQTPGQGLQFLFEYFSETQRNKGNFPGRFSGRQFSNSRSEMNVSTLELGDSALYLCASSLDPPPDTQYFGPGTRLTVL.

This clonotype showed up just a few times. Written as DNA, the CDR3 is TGCAGTGCTAGAGAATCGGCTAGCTGGGTGGAGACCCAGTACTTC. Protein sequence: CSARESASWVETQYF. The chain is built from TRBV20-1 and TRBJ2-5; possibly TRBD2 for D (5 bases). The germline CDR1 and CDR2 sequences are DFQATT and SNEGSKA (reference sequence). Trimming took 0 bases from V and 5 from J, leaving 16 bases between them. CDR3 size: 15 residues.

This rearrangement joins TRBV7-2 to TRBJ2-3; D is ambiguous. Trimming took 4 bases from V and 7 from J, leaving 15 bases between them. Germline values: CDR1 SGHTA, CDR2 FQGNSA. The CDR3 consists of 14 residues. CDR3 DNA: TGTGCCAGCAGCTCCGTTCCGGTTGGGAATACGCAGTATTTT. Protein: CASSSVPVGNTQYF. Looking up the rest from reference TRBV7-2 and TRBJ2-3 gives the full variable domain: GAGVSQSPSNKVTEKGKDVELRCDPISGHTALYWYRQSLGQGLEFLIYFQGNSAPDKSGLPSDRFSAERTGGSVSTLTIQRTQQEDSAVYLCASSSVPVGNTQYFGPGTRLTVL.

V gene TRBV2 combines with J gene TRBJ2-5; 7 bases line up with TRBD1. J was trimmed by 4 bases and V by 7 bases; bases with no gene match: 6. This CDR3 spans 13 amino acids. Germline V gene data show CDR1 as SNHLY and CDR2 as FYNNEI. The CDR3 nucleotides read TGTGCCAGCACGAAGGGGGCGCGAGAGACCCAGTACTTC. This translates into CASTKGARETQYF.

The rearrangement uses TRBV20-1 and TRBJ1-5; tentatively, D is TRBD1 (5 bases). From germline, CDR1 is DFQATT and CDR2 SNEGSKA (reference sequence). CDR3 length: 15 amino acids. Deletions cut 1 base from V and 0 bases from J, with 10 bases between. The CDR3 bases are TGCAGTGCTAGAGTACGGGGGATTAGCAATCAGCCCCAGCATTTT. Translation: CSARVRGISNQPQHF.

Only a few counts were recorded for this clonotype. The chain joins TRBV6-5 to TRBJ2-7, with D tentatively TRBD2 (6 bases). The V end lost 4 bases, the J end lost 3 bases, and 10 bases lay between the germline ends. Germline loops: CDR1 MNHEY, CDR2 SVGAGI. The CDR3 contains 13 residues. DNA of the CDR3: TGTGCCAGCAGTTTCGGGGGAGTCTACGAGCAGTACTTC. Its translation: CASSFGGVYEQYF.

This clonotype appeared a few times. CDR3 protein: CASSQGSGANTGELFF. The CDR3, as DNA: TGCGCCAGCAGCCAAGGTAGCGGGGCTAACACCGGGGAGCTGTTTTTT. This sequence joins TRBV4-3 and TRBJ2-2, with 8 nucleotides matching TRBD2. The germline CDR1 and CDR2 sequences are LGHNA and YSLEER. With 1 base clipped from V and 2 bases from J, the junction kept 3 bases outside the gene matches. CDR3 length equals 16 residues.

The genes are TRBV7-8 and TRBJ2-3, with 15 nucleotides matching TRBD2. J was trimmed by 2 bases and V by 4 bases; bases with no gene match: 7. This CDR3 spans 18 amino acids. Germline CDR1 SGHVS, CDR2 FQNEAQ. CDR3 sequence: CASSYPRTSGGATDTQYF. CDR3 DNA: TGTGCCAGCAGCTACCCTCGGACTAGCGGGGGGGCCACAGATACGCAGTATTTT. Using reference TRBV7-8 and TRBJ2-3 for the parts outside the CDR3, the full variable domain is GAGVSQSPRYKVAKRGQDVALRCDPISGHVSLFWYQQALGQGPEFLTYFQNEAQLDKSGLPSDRFFAERPEGSVSTLKIQRTQQEDSAVYLCASSYPRTSGGATDTQYFGPGTRLTVL.

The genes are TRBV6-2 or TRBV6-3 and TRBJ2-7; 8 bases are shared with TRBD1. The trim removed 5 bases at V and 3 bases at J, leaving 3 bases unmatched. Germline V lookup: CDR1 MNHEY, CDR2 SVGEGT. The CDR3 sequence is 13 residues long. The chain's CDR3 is CASSTGGLYEQYF. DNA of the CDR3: TGTGCCAGCAGTACAGGGGGTCTCTACGAGCAGTACTTC.